This paragraph covers one T cell receptor beta chain sequence. The data derive from a study of cytomegalovirus exposure and HLA in healthy donors. Here immunoSEQ multiplex PCR was the method, and the copy in TCRdb shows in-frame clones only, minus some. The sample lists 120,000 to 150,000 clones, approximately 88% occurring once. The receptor was isolated from a man younger than 35 in good health and CMV-seropositive. The specimen sequenced was PBMCs.

The CDR3 DNA sequence: TGTGCCAGCAGCTTACCGGTCCTCTATGGCTACACCTTC. Residues: CASSLPVLYGYTF. The chain uses TRBV5-5 and TRBJ1-2; D gene ambiguous. Trimming took 2 bases from V and 4 from J, leaving 9 bases between them. The CDR3 covers 13 residues. Germline lookup yields CDR1 SGHKS and CDR2 YYEKEE (reference sequence).